This TCR beta chain was profiled in a study of cytotoxic CD8 clonotypes in ibrutinib-treated CLL (dated by TCRdb to about 2021). For context, the study as a whole: The cohort had eleven to twelve relapsed/refractory and more than 14 treatment-naive patients; 17 to 18 were IGHV unmutated. Responses were partial in 24 patients and complete in 2; after median 68 months follow-up, around 15 stayed in remission and some twelve progressed. The response samples were drawn at a median of roughly twelve months into treatment, with a range of about 6 to 36 months. On average, each sample had approximately 250,000 productive templates and more than 85,000 productive rearrangements. Of the roughly 90 participants in the trial, about 25 had longitudinal samples available. Cryopreserved peripheral blood mononuclear cells were obtained prior to treatment, at the time of response, and at either disease progression or sustained remission. Every sample from remission and from progressive disease was obtained while the patients were still on ibrutinib.

There are a few counts of this clone. Its antigen is currently not known. Per-base quality was not reported, and no clone a single base away is much larger than it. The germline V gene (reference sequence) specifies GTSNPN as CDR1 and SVGIG as CDR2. Counted from cysteine to phenylalanine, this CDR3 has 12 amino acids. Just the 36-base CDR3 DNA is kept, in frame starting at base 1. Cut back by 0 bases and 8 bases, the V and J ends lie 10 bases apart. The meaning of the sample's time point label: 24 months on ibrutinib. For TCR beta library preparation, about 2 micrograms of genomic DNA were isolated from cryopreserved PBMCs. Longitudinal blood samples from CLL patients on ibrutinib monotherapy underwent high-throughput TCR beta sequencing. The patients took part in an open-label, single-center phase 2 trial of ibrutinib monotherapy. On a MiSeq, deep resolution sequencing aimed for a depth between 1 in 1 million and 1 in 200,000 T cells, with each clonotype covered about 9.9x on average. TCR beta libraries were generated with the immunoSEQ hsTCRB Kit. Per the authors' processing: The data were analyzed with ImmunoSEQ Analyzer and ImmunoSEQ Data Assistant, and V, D and J gene assignments followed IMGT definitions. Clonality, which ranges from 0 to 1, was calculated by subtracting the normalized Shannon entropy of productive rearrangement frequencies from one. Only overrepresented clonotypes making up at least 0.05% of the repertoire of each patient were included in the public clonotype analysis. Some 14 age-matched healthy donor repertoires from immuneACCESS served as clonality controls. Not all clones reach the TCRdb copy of this immuneACCESS table, which keeps in-frame sequences only. Checked studies attribute under half of the gap to unresolved V genes and leave the rest unexplained. Clonal size and the V and J genes are those of that table, whereas D and trimming came from the DNA. This sample holds roughly 180,000 clones; under 90% were observed only once. About 4.6% of the sample goes to the ten largest clones.

The investigation overall reported the following: Public clonotypes were rare and either contracted or stayed stable during treatment, and the rise in clonality at ibrutinib response reflected the expansion of private clonotypes. Baseline clonality was found to be higher than that of age-matched healthy donors and was strongly correlated with circulating CD8+ T-cell counts. Clonality increased at ibrutinib response, stayed stable in sustained remission, and fell back toward baseline at progression. Lymph node repertoires were not examined, and the timing of sampling was not matched between patients in sustained remission and those whose disease progressed.

The sequencing here drew on PBMCs, taken after 24 months of ibrutinib treatment. The rearrangement combines TRBV30 with TRBJ1-2, with the D gene call left open. The clonotype was recovered from a human donor with chronic lymphocytic leukemia. DNA sequence: TGTGCCTGGAGTGTACCCAGAGCCGGCTACACCTTC. Translated, this is CAWSVPRAGYTF.